This TCR beta chain was captured by sequencing in a study of T cells in Graves' hyperthyroidism and ophthalmopathy. Study results and limitations: A 13 V-J signature model discriminated ophthalmopathy versus stable hyperthyroidism.

To note about this clonotype: Its antigen is as yet unknown.

There were TCR beta CDR3 regions amplified from RNA transcripts. RT-PCR in the first round (using the HTBI primer set) targeted the TCR CDR3. TCRdb used MiXCR to reprocess the multiplex PCR reads, holding one entry per CDR3 protein. The repertoire holds roughly 600,000 distinct CDR3 sequences, with 14% as singletons. CDR3 size: 17 residues. From germline, CDR1 is SEHNR and CDR2 FQNEAQ (reference sequence). V shed 3 bases and J shed 0 bases, with 17 bases lying between them. The chain has TRBV7-9 and TRBJ1-2; the D gene is possibly TRBD1 (5 bases). The TCR sequence derives from a woman between 45 and 60 years old with Graves' ophthalmopathy. Sequenced material: blood. The DNA of the CDR3 is TGTGCCAGCAGCTTGGACTGGGGACCCCAAGCTAACTATGGCTACACCTTC. Its translation: CASSLDWGPQANYGYTF. The full variable domain, in which reference TRBV7-9 and TRBJ1-2 provide the parts outside the CDR3, is DTGVSQNPRHKITKRGQNVTFRCDPISEHNRLYWYRQTLGQGPEFLTYFQNEAQLEKSRLLSDRFSAERPKGSFSTLEIQRTEQGDSAMYLCASSLDWGPQANYGYTFGSGTRLTVV.